In terms of frequency, the clone carrying this TCR beta chain is medium-sized. The antigen remains undetermined. One tube held mixed TRB-A and TRB-B primer pools for touch-down PCR. From its re-call of the multiplex PCR reads, TCRdb lists each CDR3 protein once, without DNA. The listing records roughly 2,600 distinct CDR3 sequences. The germline V gene has CDR1 SGHRS and CDR2 YFSETQ. CDR3 length: 16 residues. Each sample's input was roughly 250 ng genomic DNA, 40,000 or so genome equivalents. The data derive from a study of T cell clusters in autoimmune cytopenias. At the level of the study: The median distinct TRB clonotype count was under 3,000 per sample, from a median around 50,000 reads. Study conclusions and caveats: Comparing secondary cytopenia with chronic lymphocytic leukemia showed no cluster-lack signature, apparently masked by lymphoma repertoire.

Material: peripheral blood. This receptor was identified in a human donor with an autoimmune cytopenia or autoimmune hepatitis (not recorded which). The genes are TRBV5-1 and TRBJ2-3; the D call of TRBD1 rests on TCRdb alone, since no DNA is present to check it. This CDR3 reads CASSLGTGGHTDTQYF.